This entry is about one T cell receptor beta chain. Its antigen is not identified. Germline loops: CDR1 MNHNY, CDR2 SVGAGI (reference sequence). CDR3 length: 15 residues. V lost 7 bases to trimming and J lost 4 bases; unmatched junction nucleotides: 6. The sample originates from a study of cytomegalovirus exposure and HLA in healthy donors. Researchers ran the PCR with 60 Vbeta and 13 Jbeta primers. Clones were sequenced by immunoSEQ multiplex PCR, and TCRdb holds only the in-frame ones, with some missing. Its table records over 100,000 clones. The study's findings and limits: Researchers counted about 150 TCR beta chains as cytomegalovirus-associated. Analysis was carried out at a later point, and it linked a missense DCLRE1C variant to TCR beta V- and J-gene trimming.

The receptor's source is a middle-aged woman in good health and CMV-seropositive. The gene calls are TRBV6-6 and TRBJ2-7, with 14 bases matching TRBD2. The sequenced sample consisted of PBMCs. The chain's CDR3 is CASTLGTSGRYEQYF. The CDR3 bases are TGTGCCAGCACCTTGGGGACTAGCGGGAGATACGAGCAGTACTTC.